This T cell receptor beta chain appears in the sequencing data of a study of blood T cell repertoires in COVID-19. In the study overall: Sites across the United States, Italy and Spain contributed samples from acute and convalescent COVID-19. T cells, B-cell-depleted T cells, or PBMCs supplied cDNA or gDNA.

As originally analysed: Amplifying reference gene primers gave estimates of nucleated cell counts. Sequenced by immunoSEQ multiplex PCR; TCRdb stores in-frame clones only, minus some. V and J calls and clone size come straight from that table; D and trimming were deduced from the DNA. Found here are fewer than 450,000 clones, around nine tenths of them singletons; the top ten hold 2.5% to 4%. CDR3 length: 14 residues. The germline gives CDR1 LGHNA, CDR2 YSLEER. V lost 0 bases to trimming and J lost 4 bases, with 9 bases between them. The chain has TRBV4-3 and TRBJ2-5, with D perhaps TRBD2 (5 bases). This sequence originates from a woman between 18 and 29 years old who had recovered from COVID-19. Sequencing was carried out using peripheral blood. The CDR3 region is CASSQDMSGETQYF. As DNA, the CDR3 is TGCGCCAGCAGCCAAGATATGAGCGGAGAGACCCAGTACTTC.